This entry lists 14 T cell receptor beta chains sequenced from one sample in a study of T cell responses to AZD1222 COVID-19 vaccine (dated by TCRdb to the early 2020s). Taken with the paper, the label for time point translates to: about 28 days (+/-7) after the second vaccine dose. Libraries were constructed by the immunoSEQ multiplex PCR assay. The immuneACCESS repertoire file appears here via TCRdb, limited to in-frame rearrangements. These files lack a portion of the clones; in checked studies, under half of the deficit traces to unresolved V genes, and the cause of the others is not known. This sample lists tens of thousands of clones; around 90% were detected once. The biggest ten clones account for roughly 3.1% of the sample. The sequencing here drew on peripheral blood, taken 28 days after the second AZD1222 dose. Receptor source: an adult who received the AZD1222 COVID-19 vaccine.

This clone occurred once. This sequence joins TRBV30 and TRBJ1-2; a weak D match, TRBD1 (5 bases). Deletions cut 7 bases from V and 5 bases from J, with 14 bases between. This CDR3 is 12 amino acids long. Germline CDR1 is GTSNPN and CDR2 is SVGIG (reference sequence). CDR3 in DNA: TGTGCCTCCCCCGGGGGGGGATATGGCTACACCTTC. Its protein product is CASPGGGYGYTF.

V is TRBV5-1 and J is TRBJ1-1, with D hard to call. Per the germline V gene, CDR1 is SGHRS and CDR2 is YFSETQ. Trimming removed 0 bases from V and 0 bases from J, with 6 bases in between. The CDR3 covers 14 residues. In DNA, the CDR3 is TGCGCCAGCAGCTTGGCGGGGATGAACACTGAAGCTTTCTTT. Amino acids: CASSLAGMNTEAFF. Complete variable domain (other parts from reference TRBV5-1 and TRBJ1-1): KAGVTQTPRYLIKTRGQQVTLSCSPISGHRSVSWYQQTPGQGLQFLFEYFSETQRNKGNFPGRFSGRQFSNSRSEMNVSTLELGDSALYLCASSLAGMNTEAFFGQGTRLTVV.

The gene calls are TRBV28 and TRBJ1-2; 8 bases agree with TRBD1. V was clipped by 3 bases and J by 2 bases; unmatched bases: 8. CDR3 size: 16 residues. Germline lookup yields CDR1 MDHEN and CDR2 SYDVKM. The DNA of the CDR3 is TGTGCCAGCAGTTTGACCGGACAGGGAATCAACTATGGCTACACCTTC. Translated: CASSLTGQGINYGYTF.

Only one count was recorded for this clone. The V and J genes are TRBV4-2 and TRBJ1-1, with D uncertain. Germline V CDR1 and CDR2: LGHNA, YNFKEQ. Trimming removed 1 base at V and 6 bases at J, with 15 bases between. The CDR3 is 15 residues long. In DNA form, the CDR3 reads TGTGCCAGCAGCCAAGCTGATGTGATACTCTCTGAAGCTTTCTTT. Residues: CASSQADVILSEAFF.

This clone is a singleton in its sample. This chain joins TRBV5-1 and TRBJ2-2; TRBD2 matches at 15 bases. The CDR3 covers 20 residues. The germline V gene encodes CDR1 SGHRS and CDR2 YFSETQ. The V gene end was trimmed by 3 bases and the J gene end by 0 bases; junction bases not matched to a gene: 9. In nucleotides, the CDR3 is TGCGCCAGCAGCTCACCGGGACTAGCGGGGGGAAACTCGAACACCGGGGAGCTGTTTTTT. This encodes CASSSPGLAGGNSNTGELFF.

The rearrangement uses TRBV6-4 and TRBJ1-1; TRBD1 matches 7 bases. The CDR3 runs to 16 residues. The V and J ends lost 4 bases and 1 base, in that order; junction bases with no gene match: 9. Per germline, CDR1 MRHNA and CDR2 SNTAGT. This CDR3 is CASSAIPQGTNTEAFF. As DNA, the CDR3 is TGTGCCAGCAGTGCCATCCCACAGGGGACGAACACTGAAGCTTTCTTT.

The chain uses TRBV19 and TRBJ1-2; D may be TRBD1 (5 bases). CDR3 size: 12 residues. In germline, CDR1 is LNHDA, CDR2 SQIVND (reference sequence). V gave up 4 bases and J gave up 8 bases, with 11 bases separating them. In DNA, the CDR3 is TGTGCCAGTAGTACGAGGACAAGAGGCTACACCTTC. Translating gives CASSTRTRGYTF.

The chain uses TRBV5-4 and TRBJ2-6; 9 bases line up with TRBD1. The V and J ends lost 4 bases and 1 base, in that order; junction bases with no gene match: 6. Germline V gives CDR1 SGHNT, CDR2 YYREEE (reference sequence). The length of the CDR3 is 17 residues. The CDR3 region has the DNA TGTGCCAGCAGCCGTCCCGGGACAGGGTCTGGGGCCAACGTCCTGACTTTC. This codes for CASSRPGTGSGANVLTF.

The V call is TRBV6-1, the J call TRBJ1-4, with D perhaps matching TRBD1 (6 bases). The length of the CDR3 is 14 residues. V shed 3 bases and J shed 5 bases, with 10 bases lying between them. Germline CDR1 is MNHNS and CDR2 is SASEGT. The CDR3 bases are TGTGCCAGCAGTGACAGGGGCGGGAATGAAAAACTGTTTTTT. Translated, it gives CASSDRGGNEKLFF.

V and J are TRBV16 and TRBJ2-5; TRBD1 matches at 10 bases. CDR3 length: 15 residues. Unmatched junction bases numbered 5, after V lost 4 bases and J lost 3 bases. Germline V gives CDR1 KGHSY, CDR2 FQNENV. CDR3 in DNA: TGTGCCAGCAGCCTACTAGGACAGGGGGAAGAGACCCAGTACTTC. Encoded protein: CASSLLGQGEETQYF.

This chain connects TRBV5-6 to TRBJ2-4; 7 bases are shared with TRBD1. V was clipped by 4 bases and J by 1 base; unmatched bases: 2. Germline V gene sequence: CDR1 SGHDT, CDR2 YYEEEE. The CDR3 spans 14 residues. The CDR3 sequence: CASSPQGAKNIQYF. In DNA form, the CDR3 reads TGTGCCAGCAGCCCACAGGGGGCCAAAAACATTCAGTACTTC.

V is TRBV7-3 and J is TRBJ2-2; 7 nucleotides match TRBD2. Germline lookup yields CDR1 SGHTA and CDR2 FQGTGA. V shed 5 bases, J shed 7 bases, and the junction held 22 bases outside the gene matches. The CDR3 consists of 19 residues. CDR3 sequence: CASSPGRVGQGPKSGELFF. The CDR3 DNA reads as TGTGCCAGCAGCCCAGGGAGGGTCGGGCAGGGCCCTAAAAGCGGGGAGCTGTTTTTT. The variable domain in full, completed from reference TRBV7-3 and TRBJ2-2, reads GAGVSQTPSNKVTEKGKYVELRCDPISGHTALYWYRQSLGQGPEFLIYFQGTGAADDSGLPNDRFFAVRPEGSVSTLKIQRTERGDSAVYLCASSPGRVGQGPKSGELFFGEGSRLTVL.

The CDR3: CASSQDWSLAGLTDTQYF. The CDR3 bases are TGTGCCAGCAGCCAAGACTGGTCCCTAGCGGGGCTCACAGATACGCAGTATTTT. The rearrangement links TRBV3-1 (or the pseudogene TRBV3-2) to TRBJ2-3; TRBD2 matches at 9 bases. CDR3 size: 18 residues. The V gene's germline CDR1 is LGHDT and CDR2 YNNKEL (reference sequence). V lost 0 bases to trimming and J lost 2 bases; unmatched junction nucleotides: 9.

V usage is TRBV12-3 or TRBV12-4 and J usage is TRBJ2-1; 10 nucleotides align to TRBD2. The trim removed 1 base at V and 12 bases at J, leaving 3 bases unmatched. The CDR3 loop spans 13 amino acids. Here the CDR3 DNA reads TGTGCCAGCAGTTTAGGAGCGGGGGGGGTGCAGTTCTTC. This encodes CASSLGAGGVQFF.